One and the same sample provided the 18 T cell receptor beta chains below, sequenced in a study of shared T cell receptors in the human thymus. The table came from immunoSEQ multiplex PCR; TCRdb's copy has only in-frame clones and leaves some out. This sample yields 540,000 or so clones, of which more than 75% are seen a single time; about 0.013% belongs to the top ten. The sample also formed part of further work on human thymus T cells.

Sequences were obtained from thymocytes. The receptors originated from a boy younger than two with a congenital heart defect.

The J gene is TRBJ2-7, the V gene TRBV27; 9 positions agree with TRBD1. The CDR3 covers 15 residues. Trimming took 5 bases from V and 2 from J; bases not matched to a gene: 7. CDR1 is MNHEY and CDR2 is SMNVEV in the germline V gene (reference sequence). The CDR3 region has the DNA TGTGCCAGCAGTCATCGACAGGGGGACCCCTACGAGCAGTACTTC. Amino acid sequence: CASSHRQGDPYEQYF.

This chain uses TRBV19 with TRBJ1-5; D ambiguous. CDR1 is LNHDA, CDR2 SQIVND, per germline (reference sequence). Trimming took off 5 bases at V and 6 bases at J, with 14 bases between the two ends. This CDR3 has 14 residues. DNA for the CDR3: TGTGCCAGTAGTCATGGGAGGGTCCGTCAGCCCCAGCATTTT. Its translation is CASSHGRVRQPQHF.

The CDR3 region is CASNRKLAGGEQFF. The CDR3 DNA reads TGTGCCAGCAACCGAAAGCTAGCGGGAGGTGAGCAGTTCTTC. V is TRBV5-4 and J is TRBJ2-1, with 11 nucleotides matching TRBD2. Per the germline V gene, CDR1 is SGHNT and CDR2 is YYREEE (reference sequence). J gave up 9 bases and V 6 bases, and 8 bases lay outside the gene matches. The CDR3 is 14 amino acids.

This clone was counted between two and nine times. The chain combines TRBV15 with TRBJ2-7, with 12 bases aligning to TRBD2. The CDR3 has 17 residues. Germline assignment: CDR1 LNHNV and CDR2 YYDKDF (reference sequence). Trimming cost V 2 bases and J 0 bases; bases outside gene matches: 5. In DNA form, the CDR3 reads TGTGCCACCAGCAGACGCCAGGGACTAGCGGGCTCCTACGAGCAGTACTTC. Its translation is CATSRRQGLAGSYEQYF.

Points on this clone: The junction and the germline gene differ at one end; a read error may be behind it. The chain carries TRBV30 and TRBJ1-2; the D gene is possibly TRBD1 (6 bases). The V gene's germline CDR1 is GTSNPN and CDR2 SVGIG (reference sequence). The CDR3 runs to 14 residues. CDR3 in amino acids: CAWTPGGPYYDYTF. The CDR3 bases are TGTGCCTGGACCCCGGGGGGGCCTTATTATGACTACACCTTC.

The rearrangement uses TRBV7-2 and TRBJ2-6, with D unclear. V lost 5 bases and J 4 bases, leaving 9 bases between the germline ends. The germline V gene encodes CDR1 SGHTA and CDR2 FQGNSA. CDR3 length: 14 residues. For the CDR3, the DNA is TGTGCCAGCAGCCAGACCGGGGGGGCCAACGTCCTGACTTTC. Protein sequence: CASSQTGGANVLTF.

The gene calls are TRBV7-2 and TRBJ2-3; D might be TRBD2 (5 bases). Germline lookup yields CDR1 SGHTA and CDR2 FQGNSA. The CDR3 sequence is 14 residues long. The germline V and J ends were trimmed by 0 bases and 6 bases, with 10 bases remaining between them. CDR3: CASSLAPGLDTQYF. CDR3 nucleotides: TGTGCCAGCAGCTTAGCCCCGGGATTGGATACGCAGTATTTT.

This chain connects TRBV4-3 to TRBJ1-1; tentative D call: TRBD1 (6 bases). Germline values: CDR1 LGHNA, CDR2 YSLEER. The CDR3 contains 16 residues. V was trimmed by 2 bases and J by 1 base, leaving 14 bases between them. The CDR3 sequence is CASSQHDRSSNTEAFF. The CDR3 nucleotides are TGCGCCAGCAGCCAACATGACAGGTCTTCGAACACTGAAGCTTTCTTT.

The chain joins TRBV11-1 to TRBJ2-6; D is unresolved. Trimming removed 3 bases at V and 0 bases at J, with 12 bases between. Germline lookup yields CDR1 SGHAT and CDR2 FQDESV (reference sequence). This CDR3 comprises 17 residues. CDR3 nucleotides: TGTGCCAGCAGCTTTGATGCTCTCAGCTCTGGGGCCAACGTCCTGACTTTC. It specifies CASSFDALSSGANVLTF.

This sequence joins TRBV21-1 and TRBJ2-1; TRBD2 is taken as the D call from the table, unchecked against the DNA. TRBV21-1 is annotated as a pseudogene. The CDR3 covers 18 residues. CDR3 bases: TGTGCCAGCAGCCCACCAGTTTACGGGAGGGCCTCCTACAATGAGCAGTTCTTC. Its protein is CASSPPVYGRASYNEQFF.

V is TRBV4-2 and J is TRBJ2-2, with TRBD2 matching over 13 bases. CDR3 length: 17 amino acids. V lost 1 base to trimming and J lost 6 bases; unmatched junction nucleotides: 5. Germline assignment: CDR1 LGHNA and CDR2 YNFKEQ. Here the CDR3 reads CASSQGTLAGGPGELFF. CDR3 bases: TGTGCCAGCAGCCAAGGGACACTAGCGGGAGGGCCCGGGGAGCTGTTTTTT.

This sequence joins TRBV28 and TRBJ1-5; D is unresolved. Germline V gene sequence: CDR1 MDHEN, CDR2 SYDVKM. V was pared by 3 bases and J by 3 bases, with 6 bases between. There are 13 residues in the CDR3. In DNA, the CDR3 is TGTGCCAGCAGTTTTCTGTTCAATCAGCCCCAGCATTTT. Translation gives CASSFLFNQPQHF.

The chain links TRBV27 to TRBJ1-2; 8 bases are a match to TRBD1. The germline CDR1 and CDR2 sequences are MNHEY and SMNVEV (reference sequence). Trimming removed 2 bases from V and 2 bases from J; junction bases left unmatched: 4. CDR3 length equals 15 residues. CDR3 sequence reads: CASSLLRTGNYGYTF. The CDR3 DNA is TGTGCCAGCAGTTTACTTCGGACAGGGAACTATGGCTACACCTTC.

The table lists this clone with a few counts. This CDR3 reads CASSVIGAYEQYF. CDR3 nucleotides: TGTGCCAGCAGCGTCATCGGAGCCTACGAGCAGTACTTC. J is TRBJ2-7 and V is TRBV7-9; D is unclear. The CDR3 extends over 13 amino acids. Germline V lookup: CDR1 SEHNR, CDR2 FQNEAQ (reference sequence). Trimming removed 5 bases at V and 2 bases at J, with 10 bases between.

This sequence joins TRBV5-6 and TRBJ1-1; no firm D call. Looked up from germline, CDR1 is SGHDT and CDR2 is YYEEEE. This CDR3 has 11 amino acids. V was clipped by 7 bases and J by 4 bases, with 8 bases between them. CDR3 sequence reads: CASYRGTEAFF. In DNA form, the CDR3 reads TGTGCCAGCTACCGGGGCACTGAAGCTTTCTTT.

The gene calls are TRBV5-4 and TRBJ2-1; 7 nucleotides match TRBD1. The V segment lost 4 bases and the J segment 4 bases; nucleotides outside the gene matches: 11. Germline assignment: CDR1 SGHNT and CDR2 YYREEE (reference sequence). CDR3 length equals 16 residues. CDR3 nucleotide sequence: TGTGCCAGCAGCGCGATACAGGGGCTTGGGTACAATGAGCAGTTCTTC. Its translation is CASSAIQGLGYNEQFF.

The chain uses TRBV5-1 and TRBJ2-2; 7 bases line up with TRBD1. CDR1 and CDR2 (germline): SGHRS, YFSETQ. The V and J ends lost 3 bases and 5 bases, in that order; junction bases with no gene match: 16. The CDR3 runs to 18 residues. This CDR3 reads CASSYITGVGKKTGELFF. The CDR3 coding sequence is TGCGCCAGCAGCTACATCACAGGGGTGGGGAAAAAAACCGGGGAGCTGTTTTTT.

The chain joins TRBV28 to TRBJ1-4, with D perhaps TRBD1 (6 bases). Germline-derived CDR1 and CDR2 are MDHEN and SYDVKM. The CDR3 is made up of 14 amino acids. V shed 5 bases and J shed 8 bases, with 15 bases lying between them. Here the CDR3 reads CASSLQGFREKLFF. In DNA, the CDR3 is TGTGCCAGCAGTCTACAGGGTTTTCGGGAAAAACTGTTTTTT.